This T cell receptor (beta chain) derives from a study of T cells in Graves' hyperthyroidism and ophthalmopathy. Study conclusions and caveats: Classification by a 13 V-J model distinguished ophthalmopathy from stable hyperthyroidism. Blood also carried most thyroid clonotypes expanded above 0.001.

RNA transcripts gave rise to amplified TCR beta CDR3 regions. Primed by the HTBI set, a first-round RT-PCR was run on the TCR CDR3. One entry per CDR3 protein results from TCRdb running MiXCR on the multiplex PCR reads. The sample carries about 640,000 distinct CDR3 sequences, under 25% recorded once. In the case of this clonotype: Its antigen remains unknown.

A patient was excluded if there was uncontrolled infection, other autoimmune disease, pregnancy or lactation. CDR3 size: 24 residues. With V trimmed by 7 bases and J by 3 bases, 31 bases remained unmatched. Germline V gene data show CDR1 as MRHNA and CDR2 as SNTAGT. This TCR came from a man under 40 with Graves' ophthalmopathy. Input material: blood. The chain links TRBV6-4 to TRBJ2-7, with TRBD2 matching over 15 bases. In DNA, the CDR3 is TGTGCCAGCAAAACCCACCGACGACAGGGGGCCGGGACTAGCGGGAGGAAACCCTGCTACGAGCAGTACTTC. As protein: CASKTHRRQGAGTSGRKPCYEQYF.